The 28 T cell receptor beta chains in this list originate from one sample, sequenced in a study of graft-versus-host responses after intestinal transplantation. Libraries were prepared by immunoSEQ multiplex PCR; TCRdb keeps only in-frame clonotypes and omits some of them. The table records about 71,000 clones, 90% of them present only once. Their cognate antigens are unknown. The sample here was unstimulated CD8+ T cells sorted from spleen or lymph node cells, taken before intestinal transplant. These receptors were obtained from a human donor who received an intestinal transplant.

This chain connects TRBV11-2 to TRBJ2-1, with 7 bases that match TRBD1. J was trimmed by 5 bases and V by 3 bases; bases with no gene match: 13. The CDR3 sequence is 17 residues long. Germline V gene data show CDR1 as SGHAT and CDR2 as FQNNGV. The CDR3 DNA sequence: TGTGCCAGCAGCTTGGCGGTCTGGGACAGACTAAACAATGAGCAGTTCTTC. Its translation: CASSLAVWDRLNNEQFF.

This clone showed up just a few times. The chain has TRBV7-9 and TRBJ2-1, with 9 bases identical to TRBD1. CDR1 is SEHNR and CDR2 is FQNEAQ in the germline V gene (reference sequence). Trimming at V came to 5 bases and at J to 9 bases, leaving 11 bases not matched to a gene. This CDR3 is built from 15 residues. The CDR3 DNA is TGTGCCAGCAGCCAGGTGATGGGACAGGGCGGTGAGCAGTTCTTC. Translating gives CASSQVMGQGGEQFF.

V gene TRBV2 combines with J gene TRBJ1-4; 8 positions match TRBD1. The V gene's germline CDR1 is SNHLY and CDR2 FYNNEI. V lost 6 bases and J lost 8; bases outside the gene matches: 8. The CDR3 is 14 amino acids. CDR3 in amino acids: CASSQTGVPEKLFF. The DNA of the CDR3 is TGTGCCAGCAGCCAGACAGGGGTGCCAGAAAAACTGTTTTTT.

V usage is TRBV19 and J usage is TRBJ1-1; D is perhaps TRBD1 (5 bases). CDR3 size: 15 residues. Germline CDR1 and CDR2: LNHDA and SQIVND (reference sequence). V was trimmed by 0 bases and J by 5 bases, leaving 13 bases between them. The CDR3 DNA follows: TGTGCCAGTAGTATAGATCGGTGGGGGGGGACTGAAGCTTTCTTT. It encodes CASSIDRWGGTEAFF.

The gene calls are TRBV2 and TRBJ2-3; a weak D match, TRBD2 (5 bases). V dropped 0 bases and J dropped 4 bases, with 14 bases sitting between them. This CDR3 spans 16 amino acids. Germline values: CDR1 SNHLY, CDR2 FYNNEI. CDR3 region: CASSEALGYGADTQYF. The CDR3 nucleotides are TGTGCCAGCAGTGAAGCGCTGGGGTACGGGGCAGATACGCAGTATTTT.

The rearrangement joins TRBV5-1 to TRBJ2-1; possibly TRBD2 for D (6 bases). Germline-derived CDR1 and CDR2 are SGHRS and YFSETQ. V was clipped by 4 bases and J by 7 bases, with 9 bases between them. There are 12 residues in the CDR3. CDR3 protein: CASSHGGNEQFF. CDR3 in DNA: TGCGCCAGCAGCCATGGGGGGAATGAGCAGTTCTTC. The full variable domain, with the rest looked up from reference TRBV5-1 and TRBJ2-1, is KAGVTQTPRYLIKTRGQQVTLSCSPISGHRSVSWYQQTPGQGLQFLFEYFSETQRNKGNFPGRFSGRQFSNSRSEMNVSTLELGDSALYLCASSHGGNEQFFGPGTRLTVL.

The chain recombines TRBV4-1 with TRBJ2-7; D is undetermined. Trimming shortened V by 0 bases and J by 2 bases, and 11 bases separated the two germline ends. The CDR3 totals 15 residues. CDR1 and CDR2 (germline): MGHRA, YSYEKL. CDR3 bases: TGCGCCAGCAGCCAAGATCGTAGACTCGCCTACGAGCAGTACTTC. Translated, it gives CASSQDRRLAYEQYF.

This clone has a single count. The chain joins TRBV7-9 to TRBJ1-1; the D is unclear. Trimming left V 4 bases short and J 1 base short, with 10 bases between. Germline CDR1 is SEHNR and CDR2 is FQNEAQ (reference sequence). The CDR3 totals 14 residues. CDR3 loop: CASSYLGGNTEAFF. The CDR3 region has the DNA TGTGCCAGCAGCTACCTCGGAGGGAACACTGAAGCTTTCTTT.

J is TRBJ2-1 and V is TRBV9; 10 positions match TRBD1. This CDR3 has 15 residues. Trimming took 3 bases from V and 5 from J; bases not matched to a gene: 5. Germline V lookup: CDR1 SGDLS, CDR2 YYNGEE. The CDR3 DNA sequence: TGTGCCAGCAGCGCCGAGGGGACAGGGGACAATGAGCAGTTCTTC. It codes for CASSAEGTGDNEQFF.

The chain is built from TRBV10-1 and TRBJ2-1; no clear D. The CDR3 extends over 19 amino acids. V lost 0 bases and J 5 bases, leaving 23 bases between the germline ends. The germline CDR1 and CDR2 sequences are WNHNN and SYGVQD (reference sequence). CDR3 in DNA: TGCGCCAGCAGTGAGTCTAATTGGGCCCTCCAAAAAAAGGACAATGAGCAGTTCTTC. This gives the protein CASSESNWALQKKDNEQFF.

The CDR3 spells CASSLTDSYEQYF. The CDR3 DNA sequence: TGTGCCAGCAGTTTGACAGACTCCTACGAGCAGTACTTC. The V call is TRBV27, the J call TRBJ2-7; a possible D gene is TRBD1 (5 bases). CDR3 size: 13 residues. With 3 bases removed from V and 0 bases from J, the gap between germline ends came to 6 bases. Germline assignment: CDR1 MNHEY and CDR2 SMNVEV (reference sequence).

This rearrangement joins TRBV5-6 to TRBJ1-2, with 8 bases lining up with TRBD1. The V gene end was trimmed by 4 bases and the J gene end by 3 bases; junction bases not matched to a gene: 2. This CDR3 spans 13 amino acids. Germline values: CDR1 SGHDT, CDR2 YYEEEE. The CDR3 loop is CASSQQGDYGYTF. CDR3 coding DNA: TGTGCCAGCAGCCAACAGGGGGACTATGGCTACACCTTC.

The chain carries TRBV5-6 and TRBJ1-2, with D possibly TRBD1 on 5 matching bases. This CDR3 comprises 13 residues. The germline V and J ends were trimmed by 0 bases and 6 bases, with 9 bases remaining between them. Looked up from germline, CDR1 is SGHDT and CDR2 is YYEEEE. The CDR3 DNA follows: TGTGCCAGCAGCTTGGCAATAGGGGATGGCTACACCTTC. Translation: CASSLAIGDGYTF.

The genes are TRBV13 and TRBJ2-1; 11 nucleotides agree with TRBD2. Germline V gene sequence: CDR1 PRHDT, CDR2 FYEKMQ (reference sequence). V dropped 3 bases and J dropped 4; count of bases not matched to a gene: 2. This CDR3 region has 15 residues. In nucleotides, the CDR3 is TGTGCCAGCAGCTTCCTAGCGGGGGGTTACAATGAGCAGTTCTTC. Translating it yields CASSFLAGGYNEQFF.

This clone was observed a few times. The chain carries TRBV4-2 and TRBJ2-7, with 8 bases fitting TRBD1. Looked up from germline, CDR1 is LGHNA and CDR2 is YNFKEQ. The CDR3 is made up of 17 amino acids. Trimming cost V 0 bases and J 5 bases; bases outside gene matches: 12. CDR3 residues: CASSQEGRTGPRDEQYF. The CDR3 DNA sequence: TGTGCCAGCAGCCAAGAGGGGCGGACAGGGCCCCGAGACGAGCAGTACTTC.

This chain joins TRBV29-1 and TRBJ1-2; TRBD1 agrees at 8 bases. Germline CDR1 SQVTM, CDR2 ANQGSEA. Losses at the gene ends were 8 bases for V and 4 bases for J; bases not matched to a gene: 6. The CDR3 has 12 amino acids. The CDR3 here is CSSAGTGYGYTF. For the CDR3, the DNA is TGCAGCTCGGCCGGGACAGGCTATGGCTACACCTTC.

The chain employs TRBV4-1 and TRBJ1-3, with D maybe TRBD1 (6 bases). V lost 6 bases and J 0 bases, leaving 12 bases between the germline ends. Germline V gene sequence: CDR1 MGHRA, CDR2 YSYEKL. The CDR3 runs 15 residues. DNA of the CDR3: TGCGCCAGCAGTCCGGCGGACAGCTCTGGAAACACCATATATTTT. It encodes CASSPADSSGNTIYF.

The chain has TRBV6-5 and TRBJ2-7, with D uncertain. In germline, CDR1 is MNHEY, CDR2 SVGAGI. The CDR3 length is 13 residues. V lost 2 bases, J lost 6 bases, and 11 bases lay in between. CDR3 protein: CASSYRAESEQYF. The CDR3, as DNA: TGTGCCAGCAGTTACCGTGCGGAGAGCGAGCAGTACTTC.

The chain has TRBV10-1 and TRBJ1-4; the match to TRBD1 covers 8 bases. The germline CDR1 and CDR2 sequences are WNHNN and SYGVQD (reference sequence). The CDR3 covers 15 residues. V shed 6 bases and J 5 bases; nucleotides not matched to a gene: 8. This CDR3 is CASRNRDRRNEKLFF. The CDR3 DNA reads TGCGCCAGCAGGAACCGGGACAGGAGGAATGAAAAACTGTTTTTT.

The chain employs TRBV5-1 and TRBJ1-2; weak D call: TRBD1 (6 bases). V was trimmed by 4 bases and J by 4 bases, leaving 17 bases between them. There are 15 residues in the CDR3. CDR1 SGHRS and CDR2 YFSETQ come from the germline V gene. The DNA of the CDR3 is TGCGCCAGCAGCCCCGGGACACAGAAGCTCTATGGCTACACCTTC. Translation gives CASSPGTQKLYGYTF.

V is TRBV19 and J is TRBJ2-3; 7 nucleotides agree with TRBD2. The V gene end was trimmed by 3 bases and the J gene end by 1 base; junction bases not matched to a gene: 4. The CDR3 loop spans 15 amino acids. Germline V gene lookup returns CDR1 LNHDA and CDR2 SQIVND (reference sequence). Here the CDR3 DNA reads TGTGCCAGTAGTATTTCGGCGGGGGGCACAGATACGCAGTATTTT. The encoded protein is CASSISAGGTDTQYF.

The chain uses TRBV7-3 and TRBJ1-4; D uncertain. Trimming cost V 6 bases and J 6 bases, with 11 bases left between them. Germline lookup yields CDR1 SGHTA and CDR2 FQGTGA. This CDR3 is built from 13 residues. For the CDR3, the DNA is TGTGCCAGCAGGGGAGGGCCGCATGAAAAACTGTTTTTT. Its translation: CASRGGPHEKLFF.

The chain joins TRBV4-1 to TRBJ1-1; TRBD1 aligns across 7 bases. The germline CDR1 and CDR2 sequences are MGHRA and YSYEKL. The J segment lost 0 bases and the V segment lost 1 base, leaving 5 bases of the junction unmatched. The length of the CDR3 is 16 residues. CDR3 loop: CASSQVGTAMNTEAFF. The CDR3 nucleotides read TGCGCCAGCAGCCAAGTCGGGACAGCGATGAACACTGAAGCTTTCTTT.

V is TRBV7-3 and J is TRBJ1-1; 10 bases are shared with TRBD1. Trimming at V came to 6 bases and at J to 7 bases, leaving 2 bases not matched to a gene. Germline assignment: CDR1 SGHTA and CDR2 FQGTGA. This CDR3 is built from 12 residues. The CDR3 DNA is TGTGCCAGCAGGGGGGACAGGGGTGAAGCTTTCTTT. This gives the protein CASRGDRGEAFF. The full variable domain, its missing parts supplied by reference TRBV7-3 and TRBJ1-1, is GAGVSQTPSNKVTEKGKYVELRCDPISGHTALYWYRQSLGQGPEFLIYFQGTGAADDSGLPNDRFFAVRPEGSVSTLKIQRTERGDSAVYLCASRGDRGEAFFGQGTRLTVV.

The chain recombines TRBV6-5 with TRBJ1-1; D unresolved. Germline loops: CDR1 MNHEY, CDR2 SVGAGI. V shed 4 bases and J shed 5 bases, with 17 bases lying between them. The CDR3 extends over 15 amino acids. The CDR3 reads CASSFYPRVWTEAFF. The CDR3, as DNA: TGTGCCAGCAGTTTTTACCCCCGGGTTTGGACTGAAGCTTTCTTT.

This clone has more than one count but fewer than ten. The chain's CDR3 is CASSMGRGVYEQYF. Written as DNA, the CDR3 is TGTGCCAGCAGTATGGGGAGGGGAGTCTACGAGCAGTACTTC. The chain combines TRBV5-6 with TRBJ2-7; 7 bases are shared with TRBD2. CDR3 length: 14 amino acids. After removal of 5 bases from V and 3 bases from J, the junction contained 8 bases not matched to a gene. Germline V lookup: CDR1 SGHDT, CDR2 YYEEEE.

V is TRBV4-1 and J is TRBJ2-3, with 8 bases matching TRBD1. Germline CDR1 is MGHRA and CDR2 is YSYEKL. The V segment lost 3 bases and the J segment 3 bases; nucleotides outside the gene matches: 14. The CDR3 is 18 amino acids. CDR3 loop: CASSHHTPGQGVTDTQYF. The CDR3 DNA reads TGCGCCAGCAGCCACCACACCCCCGGACAGGGAGTGACAGATACGCAGTATTTT.

The rearrangement uses TRBV6-5 and TRBJ2-7, with D maybe TRBD1 (5 bases). This CDR3 has 14 amino acids. Between the trimmed V and J ends, which lost 7 bases and 3 bases, there was a span of 16 bases. CDR1 and CDR2 (germline): MNHEY, SVGAGI. CDR3 sequence reads: CASTPSGILYEQYF. The CDR3 coding sequence is TGTGCCAGCACACCTTCAGGGATCCTCTACGAGCAGTACTTC.